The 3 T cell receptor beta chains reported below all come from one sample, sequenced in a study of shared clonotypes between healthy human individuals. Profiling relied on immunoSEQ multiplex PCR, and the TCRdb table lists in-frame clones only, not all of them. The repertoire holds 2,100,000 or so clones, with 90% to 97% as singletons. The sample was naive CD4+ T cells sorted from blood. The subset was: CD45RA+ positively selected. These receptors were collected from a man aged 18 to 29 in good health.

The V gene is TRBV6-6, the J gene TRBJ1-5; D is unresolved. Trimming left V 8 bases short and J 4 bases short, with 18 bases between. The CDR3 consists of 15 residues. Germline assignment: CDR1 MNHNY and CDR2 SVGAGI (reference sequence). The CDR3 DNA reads TGTGCCAGCCACCAAGACGAGAGGTATAATCAGCCCCAGCATTTT. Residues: CASHQDERYNQPQHF.

The CDR3 bases are TGCGCCAGCAGCCAGGAAATAGCGGGAGCCCTGAATACGCAGTATTTT. It translates to CASSQEIAGALNTQYF. The chain carries TRBV4-1 and TRBJ2-3; 9 bases agree with TRBD2. Trimming at V came to 3 bases and at J to 7 bases, leaving 11 bases not matched to a gene. The CDR3 is made up of 16 amino acids. The germline V gene encodes CDR1 MGHRA and CDR2 YSYEKL.

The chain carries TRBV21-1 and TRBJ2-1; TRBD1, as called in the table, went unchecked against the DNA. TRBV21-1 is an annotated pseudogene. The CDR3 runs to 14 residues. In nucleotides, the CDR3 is TGTGCCAGTACCGGGACAGGGCTTTACAATGAGCAGTTCTTC. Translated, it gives CASTGTGLYNEQFF.